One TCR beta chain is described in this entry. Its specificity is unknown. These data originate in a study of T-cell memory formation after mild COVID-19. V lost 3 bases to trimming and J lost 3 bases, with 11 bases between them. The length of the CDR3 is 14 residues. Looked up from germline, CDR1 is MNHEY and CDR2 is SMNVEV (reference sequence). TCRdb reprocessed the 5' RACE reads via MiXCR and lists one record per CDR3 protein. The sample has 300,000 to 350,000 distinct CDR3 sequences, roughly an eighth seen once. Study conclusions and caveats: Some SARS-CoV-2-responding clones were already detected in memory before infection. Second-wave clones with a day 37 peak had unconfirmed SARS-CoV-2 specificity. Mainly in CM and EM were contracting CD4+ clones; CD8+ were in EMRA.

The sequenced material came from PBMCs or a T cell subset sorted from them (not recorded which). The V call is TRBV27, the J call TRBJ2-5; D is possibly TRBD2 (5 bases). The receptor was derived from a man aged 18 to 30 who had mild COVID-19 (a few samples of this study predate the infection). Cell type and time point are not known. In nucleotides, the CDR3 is TGTGCCAGCAGTTTCGTCGACGGGAAAGAGACCCAGTACTTC. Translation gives CASSFVDGKETQYF.